This T cell receptor beta chain was captured in a study of blood T cell repertoires in COVID-19. Across the whole study: Specimens from acute and convalescent COVID-19 originated in the United States, Italy and Spain. T cells, B-cell-depleted T cells, or PBMCs supplied cDNA or gDNA.

CDR3 size: 15 residues. Trimming removed 5 bases from V and 1 base from J, with 14 bases in between. The germline V gene encodes CDR1 MNHEY and CDR2 SVGEGT. Original data processing: Cell counts per sample came from amplifying reference gene primers. TCRdb keeps only in-frame clones here, not all; method: immunoSEQ multiplex PCR. Clonal size and the V and J genes are those of that table, whereas D and trimming came from the DNA. The sample shows roughly 260,000 clones, approximately 86% of them seen only once. The clonotype originates from a man aged 40-49 years who had recovered from COVID-19. The chain combines TRBV6-2 or TRBV6-3 with TRBJ1-2; D perhaps matches TRBD1 (6 bases). What was sequenced was peripheral blood. The CDR3 bases are TGTGCCAGCAGTCCCAACAGGGTCCTTAACTATGGCTACACCTTC. It is translated as CASSPNRVLNYGYTF.